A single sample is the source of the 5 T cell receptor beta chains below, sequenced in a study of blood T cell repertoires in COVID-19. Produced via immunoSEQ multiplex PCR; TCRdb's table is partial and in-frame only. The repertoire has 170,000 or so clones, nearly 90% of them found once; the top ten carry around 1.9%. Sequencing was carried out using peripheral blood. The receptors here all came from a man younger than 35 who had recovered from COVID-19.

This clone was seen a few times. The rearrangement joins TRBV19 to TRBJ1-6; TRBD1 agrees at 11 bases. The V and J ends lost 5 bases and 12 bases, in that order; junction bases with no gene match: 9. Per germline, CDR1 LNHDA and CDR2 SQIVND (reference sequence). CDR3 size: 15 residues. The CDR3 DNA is TGTGCCAGTAGTTCGACGGACAGGGGGCAGGGACCCCTCCACTTT. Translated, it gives CASSSTDRGQGPLHF.

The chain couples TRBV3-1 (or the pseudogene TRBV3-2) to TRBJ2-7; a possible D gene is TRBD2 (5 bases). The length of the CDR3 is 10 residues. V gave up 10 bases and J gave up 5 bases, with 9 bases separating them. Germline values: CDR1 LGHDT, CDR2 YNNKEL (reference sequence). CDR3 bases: TGTGCCACCGACGGGGACGAGCAGTACTTC. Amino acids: CATDGDEQYF.

The CDR3 reads CASSFWRGRMDYGYTF. The CDR3 DNA reads TGTGCCAGCAGCTTCTGGAGGGGGCGGATGGACTATGGCTACACCTTC. The rearrangement uses TRBV5-6 and TRBJ1-2; 7 bases match TRBD1. V shed 2 bases and J 3 bases; nucleotides not matched to a gene: 10. Germline values: CDR1 SGHDT, CDR2 YYEEEE. CDR3 length equals 16 residues.

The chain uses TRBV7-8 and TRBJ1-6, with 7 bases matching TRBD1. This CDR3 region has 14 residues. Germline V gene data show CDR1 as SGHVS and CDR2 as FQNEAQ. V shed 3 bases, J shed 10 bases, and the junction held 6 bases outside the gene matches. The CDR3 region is CASSFTGVESPLHF. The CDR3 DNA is TGTGCCAGCAGCTTCACAGGGGTGGAATCACCCCTCCACTTT.

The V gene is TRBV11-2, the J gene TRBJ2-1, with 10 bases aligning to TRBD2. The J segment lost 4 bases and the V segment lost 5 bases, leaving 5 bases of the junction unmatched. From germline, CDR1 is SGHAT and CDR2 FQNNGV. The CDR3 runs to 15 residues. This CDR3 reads CASSPGTSVYNEQFF. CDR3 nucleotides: TGTGCCAGCAGCCCCGGGACTAGCGTTTACAATGAGCAGTTCTTC. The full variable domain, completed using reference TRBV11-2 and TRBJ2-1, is EAGVAQSPRYKIIEKRQSVAFWCNPISGHATLYWYQQILGQGPKLLIQFQNNGVVDDSQLPKDRFSAERLKGVDSTLKIQPAKLEDSAVYLCASSPGTSVYNEQFFGPGTRLTVL.